These 29 T cell receptor beta chains were sequenced from one sample in a study of shared clonotypes between healthy human individuals. Sequencing used immunoSEQ multiplex PCR; TCRdb keeps in-frame clones, though not all of them. The data show about 2 million clones, over 85% seen once. The sequencing input was naive CD4+ T cells sorted from blood. Noted subset: CD45RA+ positively selected. The receptors come from a young man in good health.

With respect to this clone: The junction departs from the called germline gene at one end, perhaps through a read error. The gene calls are TRBV29-1 and TRBJ1-2; TRBD1 is a possible D gene (6 bases). The germline V gene encodes CDR1 SQVTM and CDR2 ANQGSEA. CDR3 length: 13 residues. This CDR3 is CSVRTEFNCGYTF. DNA of the CDR3: TGCAGCGTGAGGACAGAGTTTAACTGTGGCTACACCTTC. Combining the CDR3 with reference TRBV29-1 and TRBJ1-2 gives the whole variable domain SAVISQKPSRDICQRGTSLTIQCQVDSQVTMMFWYRQQPGQSLTLIATANQGSEATYESGFVIDKFPISRPNLTFSTLTVSNMSPEDSSIYLCSVRTEFNCGYTFGSGTRLTVV.

The chain combines TRBV19 with TRBJ2-4; no definite D call. V shed 1 base and J shed 6 bases, with 10 bases lying between them. The CDR3 is made up of 14 amino acids. Germline CDR1 reads LNHDA; CDR2 reads SQIVND (reference sequence). The CDR3, as DNA: TGTGCCAGTAGTATAGCTCTAGAGATAAACATTCAGTACTTC. Translated: CASSIALEINIQYF.

This chain connects TRBV6-6 to TRBJ1-2; D is unclear. CDR1 is MNHNY, CDR2 SVGAGI, per germline (reference sequence). V lost 10 bases, J lost 0 bases, and 15 bases lay in between. This CDR3 comprises 14 residues. The DNA of the CDR3 is TGTGCCAACTCGAGAGGGAGCCCTAACTATGGCTACACCTTC. Its protein product is CANSRGSPNYGYTF.

Concerning this clone itself: The sample carries other DNA sequences with the same CDR3. This rearrangement joins TRBV19 to TRBJ2-2; 11 bases are a match to TRBD1. Germline lookup yields CDR1 LNHDA and CDR2 SQIVND (reference sequence). V was clipped by 6 bases and J by 4 bases; unmatched bases: 1. The CDR3 runs to 14 residues. CDR3 residues: CASRGTGGTGELFF. The CDR3 coding sequence is TGTGCCAGTAGAGGGACAGGGGGCACCGGGGAGCTGTTTTTT.

This clone occurred once. This chain uses TRBV9 with TRBJ2-3; D is perhaps TRBD2 (7 bases). CDR3 length: 15 residues. Trimming removed 3 bases at V and 2 bases at J, with 13 bases between. The germline gives CDR1 SGDLS, CDR2 YYNGEE. The CDR3 protein is CASSGPGGPTDTQYF. The CDR3 coding sequence is TGTGCCAGCAGCGGGCCGGGGGGCCCCACAGATACGCAGTATTTT. Variable domain in full (rest from reference TRBV9 and TRBJ2-3): DSGVTQTPKHLITATGQRVTLRCSPRSGDLSVYWYQQSLDQGLQFLIQYYNGEERAKGNILERFSAQQFPDLHSELNLSSLELGDSALYFCASSGPGGPTDTQYFGPGTRLTVL.

The J gene is TRBJ2-3, the V gene TRBV4-1; D perhaps matches TRBD2 (5 bases). Deletions cut 2 bases from V and 4 bases from J, with 10 bases between. In germline, CDR1 is MGHRA, CDR2 YSYEKL. CDR3 length equals 14 residues. Here the CDR3 DNA reads TGCGCCAGCAGCCAAACTAGGTGGGCAGATACGCAGTATTTT. Its protein is CASSQTRWADTQYF.

The chain couples TRBV4-1 to TRBJ2-5; D possibly matches TRBD1 or TRBD2 (6 bases each). CDR1 and CDR2 from the germline V gene are MGHRA and YSYEKL. The length of the CDR3 is 14 residues. V was pared by 4 bases and J by 5 bases, with 14 bases between. CDR3 nucleotide sequence: TGCGCCAGCAGCCCCGCCGGGGGCGAGGAGACCCAGTACTTC. The encoded protein is CASSPAGGEETQYF.

The rearrangement joins TRBV5-4 to TRBJ2-6, with D unresolved. Trimming stripped 4 bases from V and 4 bases from J, with 6 bases between. CDR3 length: 13 amino acids. In germline, CDR1 is SGHNT, CDR2 YYREEE (reference sequence). For the CDR3, the DNA is TGTGCCAGCAGCACCAGAGGGGCCAACGTCCTGACTTTC. This translates into CASSTRGANVLTF.

This chain connects TRBV6-1 to TRBJ2-5, with D perhaps matching TRBD2 (5 bases). This CDR3 contains 13 residues. The germline V gene encodes CDR1 MNHNS and CDR2 SASEGT. V was shortened by 3 bases and J by 7 bases, with 12 bases between the two germline ends. DNA of the CDR3: TGTGCCAGCAGTGATGAAGAGGGCACGACCCAGTACTTC. Protein product: CASSDEEGTTQYF.

The chain uses TRBV6-1 and TRBJ1-6; D possibly corresponds to TRBD1 (5 bases). V was shortened by 3 bases and J by 7 bases, with 10 bases between the two germline ends. The CDR3 totals 14 residues. Germline V lookup: CDR1 MNHNS, CDR2 SASEGT. In DNA form, the CDR3 reads TGTGCCAGCAGTGAGAGGGGTGTGAATTCACCCCTCCACTTT. It is translated as CASSERGVNSPLHF.

This clone was recorded once. This sequence joins TRBV10-3 and TRBJ2-1; 7 bases line up with TRBD2. The CDR3 sequence is 16 residues long. V trimming: 8 bases; J trimming: 0 bases; junction bases outside the gene matches: 10. CDR1 is ENHRY and CDR2 is SYGVKD in the germline V gene. The CDR3 region has the DNA TGTGCCATCCTGGGCGGGGAGGGGCCCTCCTACAATGAGCAGTTCTTC. The encoded protein is CAILGGEGPSYNEQFF.

This sequence joins TRBV28 and TRBJ1-5, with D possibly being TRBD1 (5 bases). The germline CDR1 and CDR2 sequences are MDHEN and SYDVKM. The CDR3 is 16 residues long. The V end lost 0 bases, the J end lost 0 bases, and 9 bases lay between the germline ends. CDR3 sequence: CASSLWGEYSNQPQHF. CDR3 coding DNA: TGTGCCAGCAGTTTATGGGGGGAATATAGCAATCAGCCCCAGCATTTT.

About this clone: In the same sample, other DNA sequences code for this CDR3. The J gene is TRBJ1-2, the V gene TRBV27; D is ambiguous. Between the trimmed V and J ends, which lost 0 bases and 2 bases, there was a span of 4 bases. The CDR3 extends over 13 amino acids. CDR1 is MNHEY and CDR2 is SMNVEV in the germline V gene (reference sequence). The CDR3 sequence is CASSLSENYGYTF. Written as DNA, the CDR3 is TGTGCCAGCAGTTTATCTGAGAACTATGGCTACACCTTC.

The V call is TRBV30, the J call TRBJ1-6, with TRBD1 as a possible D gene (6 bases). The CDR3 extends over 16 amino acids. V shed 2 bases and J shed 6 bases, with 17 bases lying between them. Looked up from germline, CDR1 is GTSNPN and CDR2 is SVGIG (reference sequence). Here the CDR3 reads CAWSSQWGATNSPLHF. CDR3 nucleotides: TGTGCCTGGAGTTCCCAGTGGGGGGCCACTAATTCACCCCTCCACTTT.

This clone was observed a handful of times. The rearrangement links TRBV6-1 to TRBJ2-5, with D maybe TRBD2 (5 bases). This CDR3 is built from 13 residues. Germline V gene sequence: CDR1 MNHNS, CDR2 SASEGT. Trimming stripped 4 bases from V and 5 bases from J, with 11 bases between. CDR3 protein: CASSALRGETQYF. As DNA, the CDR3 is TGTGCCAGCAGTGCCCTCCGCGGGGAGACCCAGTACTTC.

The V gene is TRBV7-2, the J gene TRBJ2-1, with a weak D call TRBD2 (5 bases). CDR3 length: 14 residues. The ends were cut back, 5 bases at V and 0 bases at J, with 8 bases in the middle. Germline values: CDR1 SGHTA, CDR2 FQGNSA. The CDR3 is CASSIRDSYNEQFF. CDR3 DNA sequence: TGTGCCAGCAGCATACGGGACTCCTACAATGAGCAGTTCTTC.

The J gene is TRBJ1-6, the V gene TRBV18, with D maybe TRBD1 (5 bases). This CDR3 contains 15 residues. V was cut by 2 bases and J by 5 bases, with 10 bases left in between. CDR1 and CDR2 from the germline V gene are KGHSH and LQKENI. The CDR3 region is CASSPYWGNNSPLHF. CDR3 DNA: TGTGCCAGCTCACCATATTGGGGGAATAATTCACCCCTCCACTTT.

A remark on this clone: Other nucleotide sequences in the sample specify the same CDR3. The rearrangement links TRBV6-5 to TRBJ1-6; 7 positions agree with TRBD1. This CDR3 is built from 15 residues. The J segment lost 7 bases and the V segment lost 0 bases, leaving 3 bases of the junction unmatched. Germline V gene lookup returns CDR1 MNHEY and CDR2 SVGAGI. The CDR3 region is CASSYSGTENSPLHF. In nucleotides, the CDR3 is TGTGCCAGCAGTTACTCCGGGACAGAGAATTCACCCCTCCACTTT.

Only one count was recorded for this clone. The same CDR3 can be traced to other DNA sequences in this sample. This sequence joins TRBV5-4 and TRBJ2-7; D is ambiguous. Germline values: CDR1 SGHNT, CDR2 YYREEE (reference sequence). The V and J ends lost 4 bases and 0 bases respectively, with 11 bases between them. This CDR3 contains 14 residues. The CDR3, as DNA: TGTGCCAGCAGCAGCAGACGCGACTCCTACGAGCAGTACTTC. This codes for CASSSRRDSYEQYF.

The chain couples TRBV10-3 to TRBJ1-1; D perhaps matches TRBD1 (6 bases). V was trimmed by 3 bases and J by 4 bases, leaving 15 bases between them. The germline V gene encodes CDR1 ENHRY and CDR2 SYGVKD. The CDR3 consists of 15 residues. CDR3 sequence: CAISERTGSSTEAFF. The CDR3 DNA sequence: TGTGCCATCAGTGAAAGAACAGGGAGTTCCACTGAAGCTTTCTTT.

The gene calls are TRBV25-1 and TRBJ2-5; the D is unclear. V was cut by 3 bases and J by 1 base, with 6 bases left in between. The CDR3 has 13 residues. Germline values: CDR1 MGHDK, CDR2 SYGVNS. In DNA form, the CDR3 reads TGTGCCAGCAGTGAGGCCAGCCAAGAGACCCAGTACTTC. Translated: CASSEASQETQYF. Full variable domain (rest looked up from reference TRBV25-1 and TRBJ2-5): EADIYQTPRYLVIGTGKKITLECSQTMGHDKMYWYQQDPGMELHLIHYSYGVNSTEKGDLSSESTVSRIRTEHFPLTLESARPSHTSQYLCASSEASQETQYFGPGTRLLVL.

The V call is TRBV29-1, the J call TRBJ2-2; TRBD1 matches 7 bases. The CDR3 sequence is 15 residues long. Looked up from germline, CDR1 is SQVTM and CDR2 is ANQGSEA. V was pared by 4 bases and J by 4 bases, with 9 bases of the junction left unmatched. The CDR3 DNA is TGCAGCGTTGGGGAGTTAGGACAGGCCACCGGGGAGCTGTTTTTT. This codes for CSVGELGQATGELFF.

Comments on this clone: Other DNA sequences in the same sample also yield this CDR3. The chain is built from TRBV6-1 and TRBJ1-5, with 7 nucleotides matching TRBD1. V shed 8 bases, J shed 4 bases, and the junction held 2 bases outside the gene matches. The CDR3 totals 12 residues. Germline values: CDR1 MNHNS, CDR2 SASEGT. The CDR3 region has the DNA TGTGCCAGCCGGGACAGTAATCAGCCCCAGCATTTT. Encoded protein: CASRDSNQPQHF.

This chain links TRBV7-2 with TRBJ2-3; D remains ambiguous. V was pared by 2 bases and J by 6 bases, with 3 bases between. The CDR3 is 11 residues long. From germline, CDR1 is SGHTA and CDR2 FQGNSA. The DNA for the CDR3 is TGTGCCAGCAGCTTATACGATACGCAGTATTTT. Translation: CASSLYDTQYF.

The genes are TRBV28 and TRBJ1-5; the D gene is possibly TRBD1 (5 bases). This CDR3 is 15 amino acids long. V dropped 6 bases and J dropped 5 bases, with 17 bases sitting between them. The germline CDR1 and CDR2 sequences are MDHEN and SYDVKM. The CDR3 DNA is TGTGCCAGCAGCTTGACTCAGGGAGGGGATCAGCCCCAGCATTTT. Translated: CASSLTQGGDQPQHF.

The chain combines TRBV25-1 with TRBJ1-6; 11 nucleotides agree with TRBD1. J was trimmed by 9 bases and V by 5 bases; bases with no gene match: 12. The CDR3 totals 17 residues. CDR1 is MGHDK, CDR2 SYGVNS, per germline. The CDR3, as DNA: TGTGCCAGCAGTCCAGCTGGAAACGGGACAGGGGGTTCACCCCTCCACTTT. It specifies CASSPAGNGTGGSPLHF.

This chain joins TRBV30 and TRBJ1-4, with 8 positions matching TRBD1. Unmatched junction bases numbered 4, after V lost 6 bases and J lost 4 bases. The CDR3 has 13 residues. Per the germline V gene, CDR1 is GTSNPN and CDR2 is SVGIG (reference sequence). CDR3 in DNA: TGTGCCTGTACGACAGGGGTTAATGAAAAACTGTTTTTT. This codes for CACTTGVNEKLFF.

This clone was recorded once. Distinct nucleotide sequences in the sample also encode this CDR3. CDR3 residues: CASSSVGANYGYTF. CDR3 bases: TGTGCCAGCAGTTCCGTGGGGGCTAACTATGGCTACACCTTC. V usage is TRBV27 and J usage is TRBJ1-2; D perhaps matches TRBD1 (5 bases). Trimming cost V 4 bases and J 0 bases, with 9 bases left between them. Germline V gene data show CDR1 as MNHEY and CDR2 as SMNVEV (reference sequence). The CDR3 covers 14 residues.

This chain joins TRBV5-1 and TRBJ2-5, with 7 bases fitting TRBD1. J gave up 5 bases and V 4 bases, and 11 bases lay outside the gene matches. From germline, CDR1 is SGHRS and CDR2 YFSETQ. CDR3 size: 15 residues. In DNA form, the CDR3 reads TGCGCCAGCAGCCGTAGCCCGGACAGGTCCGAGACCCAGTACTTC. Translation gives CASSRSPDRSETQYF.